This is a list of T cell receptor beta chains from one sample in a study of T cell responses to AZD1222 COVID-19 vaccine. Using immunoSEQ multiplex PCR, the repertoire was profiled, and TCRdb retains in-frame clones only, with some absent. The sample consists of approximately 160,000 clones, approximately 90% of them appearing once. This sample comprised peripheral blood, obtained on day 0 of AZD1222 vaccination. The receptors stem from an adult in good health. Both conserved end residues are part of each CDR3. Fields, in order: J gene, clone size, V gene, D gene, CDR3 DNA, CDR3 protein. The D gene is left open where the match is weak. Not every row has a clone size; where given, it reads once, few, many or a size class.

J gene: TRBJ1-5; clone size: .; V gene: TRBV28; D gene: TRBD1; CDR3 DNA: TGTGCCAGCACCCAGGGGGATGGGAGTCAGCCCCAGCATTTT; CDR3 protein: CASTQGDGSQPQHF
J gene: TRBJ2-3; clone size: .; V gene: TRBV11-3; D gene: TRBD2; CDR3 DNA: TGTGCCAGCAGCTTATCTAGCGGGCGGGGAACAGATACGCAGTATTTT; CDR3 protein: CASSLSSGRGTDTQYF
J gene: TRBJ2-7; clone size: .; V gene: TRBV6-5; D gene: TRBD1; CDR3 DNA: TGTGCCAGCAGCCGTACAGGGGCCACCTACGAGCAGTACTTC; CDR3 protein: CASSRTGATYEQYF
J gene: TRBJ1-4; clone size: few; V gene: TRBV6-5; D gene: TRBD1; CDR3 DNA: TGTGCCAGCACCAGGGGGGCGACGACTAATGAAAAACTGTTTTTT; CDR3 protein: CASTRGATTNEKLFF
J gene: TRBJ2-5; clone size: few; V gene: TRBV7-2; D gene: .; CDR3 DNA: TGTGCCAGCAGCTTAGACCGTTCAGGGACCCAGTACTTC; CDR3 protein: CASSLDRSGTQYF
J gene: TRBJ2-5; clone size: .; V gene: TRBV6-6; D gene: .; CDR3 DNA: TGTGCCAGCAGTAAGGACAGAACCTCACAAGAGACCCAGTACTTC; CDR3 protein: CASSKDRTSQETQYF
J gene: TRBJ2-1; clone size: once; V gene: TRBV6-5; D gene: .; CDR3 DNA: TGTGCCAGCAGTTACGGGACACCATCCTACAATGAGCAGTTCTTC; CDR3 protein: CASSYGTPSYNEQFF
J gene: TRBJ1-4; clone size: few; V gene: TRBV10-3; D gene: .; CDR3 DNA: TGTGCCATCAGTGAGTCGAAGGGGGGCGCAGAAAAACTGTTTTTT; CDR3 protein: CAISESKGGAEKLFF
J gene: TRBJ2-1; clone size: .; V gene: TRBV11-2; D gene: .; CDR3 DNA: TGTGCCAGCAGCTCCGTAGCGGTTGGGAAATACAATGAGCAGTTCTTC; CDR3 protein: CASSSVAVGKYNEQFF
J gene: TRBJ1-1; clone size: .; V gene: TRBV29-1; D gene: TRBD1; CDR3 DNA: TGCAGCGTTTCCCGGGACAGTCTAAACACTGAAGCTTTCTTT; CDR3 protein: CSVSRDSLNTEAFF
J gene: TRBJ2-1; clone size: .; V gene: TRBV5-1; D gene: TRBD2; CDR3 DNA: TGCGCCAGCAGCTCTCGGACTAGCGAGGATGAGCAGTTCTTC; CDR3 protein: CASSSRTSEDEQFF
J gene: TRBJ2-1; clone size: .; V gene: TRBV30; D gene: TRBD2; CDR3 DNA: TGTGCCTGGCAGACTAGCGGAGGGTACAATGAGCAGTTCTTC; CDR3 protein: CAWQTSGGYNEQFF
J gene: TRBJ2-2; clone size: .; V gene: TRBV10-1; D gene: TRBD2; CDR3 DNA: TGCGCCAGCAGTTATAGCGGGAGTGACACCGGGGAGCTGTTTTTT; CDR3 protein: CASSYSGSDTGELFF
J gene: TRBJ2-3; clone size: .; V gene: TRBV7-3; D gene: .; CDR3 DNA: TGTGCCAGCAGCCCAGACCGGTTGGATACGCAGTATTTT; CDR3 protein: CASSPDRLDTQYF
J gene: TRBJ2-5; clone size: .; V gene: TRBV9; D gene: .; CDR3 DNA: TGTGCCAGCAGCGTAGTGCAGGTAAAAGAGACCCAGTACTTC; CDR3 protein: CASSVVQVKETQYF
J gene: TRBJ2-1; clone size: .; V gene: TRBV10-3; D gene: .; CDR3 DNA: TGTGCCACCGCCCCCTCGGGTGGGCAGAATGAGCAGTTCTTC; CDR3 protein: CATAPSGGQNEQFF
J gene: TRBJ1-1; clone size: .; V gene: TRBV28; D gene: TRBD1; CDR3 DNA: TGTGCCAGCAGCTTGGACAGGATGGCTCCTGAAGCTTTCTTT; CDR3 protein: CASSLDRMAPEAFF
J gene: TRBJ2-7; clone size: .; V gene: TRBV27; D gene: TRBD2; CDR3 DNA: TGTGCCAGCAGTCTCCTCTCGACTAGCAGCTACGAGCAGTACTTC; CDR3 protein: CASSLLSTSSYEQYF
J gene: TRBJ2-2; clone size: .; V gene: TRBV19; D gene: TRBD2; CDR3 DNA: TGTGCCAGTAGTATAGGAGGGACTAGCGCCACCGGGGAGCTGTTTTTT; CDR3 protein: CASSIGGTSATGELFF
J gene: TRBJ1-6; clone size: .; V gene: TRBV11-3; D gene: .; CDR3 DNA: TGTGCCAGCAGCTTCAGTCCGGGATCACCCCTCCACTTT; CDR3 protein: CASSFSPGSPLHF
J gene: TRBJ1-4; clone size: .; V gene: TRBV30; D gene: .; CDR3 DNA: TGTGCCTGGAGTGTCGTTTCGGGGTTAAGTGAAAAACTGTTTTTT; CDR3 protein: CAWSVVSGLSEKLFF
J gene: TRBJ2-1; clone size: .; V gene: TRBV28; D gene: TRBD2; CDR3 DNA: TGTGCCAGCAGTTTGATAGGGAGGGACAATGAGCAGTTCTTC; CDR3 protein: CASSLIGRDNEQFF
J gene: TRBJ1-1; clone size: few; V gene: TRBV7-9; D gene: .; CDR3 DNA: TGTGCCAGCAGCATACAGGCGAACACTGAAGCTTTCTTT; CDR3 protein: CASSIQANTEAFF
J gene: TRBJ1-4; clone size: once; V gene: TRBV5-1; D gene: .; CDR3 DNA: TGCGCCAGCAGCTTAGGTGAAAAACTGTTTTTT; CDR3 protein: CASSLGEKLFF
J gene: TRBJ1-5; clone size: .; V gene: TRBV19; D gene: .; CDR3 DNA: TGTGCCAGTAGTAGGGGGGACAGCAATCAGCCCCAGCATTTT; CDR3 protein: CASSRGDSNQPQHF
J gene: TRBJ2-7; clone size: .; V gene: TRBV3-1/TRBV3-2; D gene: .; CDR3 DNA: TGTGCCAGCAGCCAAGTGAGGATTGGGGAGCAGTACTTC; CDR3 protein: CASSQVRIGEQYF
J gene: TRBJ2-3; clone size: once; V gene: TRBV19; D gene: .; CDR3 DNA: TGTGCCAGTAGTATTGACGGTCGGGATACGCAGTATTTT; CDR3 protein: CASSIDGRDTQYF